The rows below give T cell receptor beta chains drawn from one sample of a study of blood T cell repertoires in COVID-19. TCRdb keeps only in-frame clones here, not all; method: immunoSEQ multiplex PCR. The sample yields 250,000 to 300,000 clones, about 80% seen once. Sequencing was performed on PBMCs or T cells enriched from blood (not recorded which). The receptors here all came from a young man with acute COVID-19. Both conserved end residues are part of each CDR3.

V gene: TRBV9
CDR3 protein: CASKKTSGGTDTQYF

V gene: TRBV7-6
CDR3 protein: CASSLLPFQSPAVF

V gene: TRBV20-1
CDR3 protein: CSASFVRGGLYGYTF

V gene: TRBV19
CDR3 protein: CASSIGRQTNEKLFF

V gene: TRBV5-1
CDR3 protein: CASSLETFSGNTIYF

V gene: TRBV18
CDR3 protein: CASSRDGGENTIYF

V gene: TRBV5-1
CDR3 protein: CASSLAGQGASGYTF

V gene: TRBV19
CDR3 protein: CASSIGLATYNEQFF

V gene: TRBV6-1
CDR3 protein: CASSEAFGVSTEAFF

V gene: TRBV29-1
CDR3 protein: CSAGSGDNSPLHF

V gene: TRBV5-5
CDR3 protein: CASSLGPGYQETQYF

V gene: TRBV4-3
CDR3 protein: CASSQGPSGVDTGELFF

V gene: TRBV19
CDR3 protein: CASSAADTVAKNIQYF

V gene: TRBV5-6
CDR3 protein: CASSLTVSNQPQHF

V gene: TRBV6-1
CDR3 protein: CASSGAPGVRYNEQFF

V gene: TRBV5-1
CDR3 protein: CASSSTGVGTEAFF

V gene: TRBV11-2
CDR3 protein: CASSFQRGRGEKLFF

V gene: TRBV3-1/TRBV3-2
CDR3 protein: CASSPWGQSGELFF

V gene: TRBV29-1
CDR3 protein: CSVGDRNTEAFF

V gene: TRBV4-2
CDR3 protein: CASSQEASHQETQYF

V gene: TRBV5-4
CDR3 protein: CASSLGLSGRESEQFF

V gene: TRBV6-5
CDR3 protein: CASESWAGLGYTF

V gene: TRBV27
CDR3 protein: CASSTTGVHGYTF

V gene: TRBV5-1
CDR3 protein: CASSLGLASDNEQFF

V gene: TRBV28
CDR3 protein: CASSIQGQTVGYTF

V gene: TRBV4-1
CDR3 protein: CASSQAASQVGQFF

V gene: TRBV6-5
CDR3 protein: CASSYSHQNTEAFF

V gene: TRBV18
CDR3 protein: CASSGEYQPQHF

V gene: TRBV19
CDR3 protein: CASSVGTAEGEKLFF

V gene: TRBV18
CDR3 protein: CASSPSGQETQYF

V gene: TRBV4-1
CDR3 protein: CASSQTETNEKLFF

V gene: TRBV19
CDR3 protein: CASSHRGAGNTIYF

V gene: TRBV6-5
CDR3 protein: CASSPDRDTGELFF

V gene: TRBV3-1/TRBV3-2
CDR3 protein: CASSPTGENSPLHF